Listed below are T cell receptor beta chains from one sample, sequenced in a study of human T cells and chemical hapten exposure. TCRdb independently ran MiXCR on the RACE reads; one entry per CDR3 protein. The top ten clones hold over 1.1% of a sample with some 120,000 distinct CDR3 sequences, 9.5% to 13% of them seen once. Specimen: whole blood, collected in connection with sensitization to the hapten diphenylcyclopropenone (DPC). The source is a woman aged 45-59 years with alopecia areata. Some clones in this sample may be carry-over from other donors' samples. The CDR3 runs from the conserved cysteine through the conserved F or W. Fields, in order: V gene, D gene, J gene, clone size, CDR3 DNA, CDR3 protein. D genes are given only for firm matches. A clone size is listed for some rows: how often the clone was seen (once, few, many), or a class if it is expanded.

TRBV28	TRBD1	TRBJ2-3	NA	TGTGCCAGCGGTACAGGGGAAGATACGCAGTATTTT	CASGTGEDTQYF
TRBV27	NA	TRBJ2-2	few	TGTGCCAGCAGTTTATCCCGGAGTAGGACCGGGGAGCTGTTTTTT	CASSLSRSRTGELFF
TRBV28	NA	TRBJ2-7	NA	TGTGCCAGCATCCCTGGGGGTGCGGAAGAGCAGTACTTC	CASIPGGAEEQYF
TRBV6-2/TRBV6-3	NA	TRBJ2-6	many	TGTGCCAGCAGCCCCTGGGCCAACGTCCTGACTTTC	CASSPWANVLTF
TRBV12-3/TRBV12-4	TRBD1	TRBJ2-7	few	TGTGCCAGCAGGGGGACAGGATACTACGAGCAGTACTTC	CASRGTGYYEQYF
TRBV28	NA	TRBJ1-4	few	TGTGCCAGCAGTTTTCCCCGGGTAGAGGGAAAACTGTTTTTT	CASSFPRVEGKLFF
TRBV7-7	NA	TRBJ2-1	many	TGTGCCAGCAGCCTCGGACAGACCAATGAGCAGTTCTTC	CASSLGQTNEQFF
TRBV12-3/TRBV12-4	NA	TRBJ2-5	NA	TGTGCCAGCAGTTTACTCTTGCAAGAGACCCAGTACTTC	CASSLLLQETQYF
TRBV28	NA	TRBJ1-5	many	TGTGCCAGCAGTTTTAATAGCAATCAGCCCCAGCATTTT	CASSFNSNQPQHF
TRBV6-2/TRBV6-3	TRBD1	TRBJ2-5	many	TGTGCCAGCAGTTACGGTATGGGACAGATCCAAGAGACCCAGTACTTC	CASSYGMGQIQETQYF
TRBV6-1	TRBD1	TRBJ2-5	NA	TGTGCCAGCAGTACCCGACAGGGGGTTGAGACCCAGTACTTC	CASSTRQGVETQYF
TRBV4-2	TRBD1	TRBJ1-2	few	TGTGCCAGCAGCCAAGGGACAACAGGGGGCGAGTATTCGGACTATGGCTACACCTTC	CASSQGTTGGEYSDYGYTF
TRBV18	NA	TRBJ2-7	few	TGTGCCAGCTCATCTACAGGGCTCTCCTACGAGCAGTACTTC	CASSSTGLSYEQYF
TRBV19	TRBD2	TRBJ2-5	NA	TGTGCCAGTAGTACCTCACTAGCGGGGATCCAAGAGACCCAGTACTTC	CASSTSLAGIQETQYF
TRBV28	NA	TRBJ2-7	NA	TGTGCCAGCAGTCCCCGGCGCGAGCAGTACTTC	CASSPRREQYF
TRBV15	TRBD2	TRBJ2-1	NA	TGTGCCACCAGCAGAGACCCCCCCCGGACTAGCGGGATAAGAGCTAACAATGAGCAGTTCTTC	CATSRDPPRTSGIRANNEQFF
TRBV7-9	NA	TRBJ2-1	few	TGTGCCAGCAGCCTTTTCAGGGCAGGTAATGAGCAGTTCTTC	CASSLFRAGNEQFF
TRBV10-1	NA	TRBJ1-6	NA	TGCGCCAGCAGCCCCCCCCGATCACCCCTCCACTTT	CASSPPRSPLHF
TRBV12-3/TRBV12-4	NA	TRBJ2-7	NA	TGTGCCAGCAGACGGGGGACCTACGAGCAGTACTTC	CASRRGTYEQYF
TRBV20-1	NA	TRBJ2-7	NA	TGCAGTGCGAGTACTCAACTCAGCTCCTACGAGCAGTACTTC	CSASTQLSSYEQYF
TRBV6-5	TRBD1	TRBJ1-4	few	TGTGCCAGCAGTTACTCGGGACAGGGTACCGAAAAACTGTTTTTT	CASSYSGQGTEKLFF
TRBV10-3	NA	TRBJ1-1	few	TGTGCCATCAGTGAGAGTTATGAAGCTTTCTTT	CAISESYEAFF
TRBV6-1	NA	TRBJ1-1	many	TGTGCCAGCAGTCGGTTGAGGGAGAACACTGAAGCTTTCTTT	CASSRLRENTEAFF
TRBV10-3	NA	TRBJ1-5	NA	TGTGCCATCAGTGTCGGGGTAGATCAGCCCCAGCATTTT	CAISVGVDQPQHF
TRBV4-1	NA	TRBJ2-2	NA	TGCGCCAGCAGCCAAGTAACACCGAACACCGGGGAGCTGTTTTTT	CASSQVTPNTGELFF
TRBV10-3	TRBD2	TRBJ2-7	few	TGTGCCACCGGATTCCTAGCGGGAGAAGGCGAGCAGTACTTC	CATGFLAGEGEQYF
TRBV11-3	NA	TRBJ2-7	NA	TGTGCCAGCAGCTTAGAACCGCGCGGGCCCGAGCAGTACTTC	CASSLEPRGPEQYF
TRBV2	NA	TRBJ1-6	few	TGTGCCAGCAGCCACAAGACCCTCCACTTT	CASSHKTLHF
TRBV7-8	NA	TRBJ2-7	NA	TGTGCCAGCAGCTTAGAATTAGGGGGATACGAGCAGTACTTC	CASSLELGGYEQYF
TRBV3-1	TRBD1	TRBJ2-7	many	TGTGCCAGCAGCTACACGGGACAGGGGTCACCGTACGAGCAGTACTTC	CASSYTGQGSPYEQYF
TRBV7-6	TRBD2	TRBJ2-5	few	TGTGCCAGCAGCCCCCGGTGGCGGGGGGTCCAAGAGACCCAGTACTTC	CASSPRWRGVQETQYF
TRBV6-2/TRBV6-3	TRBD1	TRBJ2-6	many	TGTGCCAGCAGTTCGGGACAGGTCGCCTCTGGGGCCAACGTCCTGACTTTC	CASSSGQVASGANVLTF
TRBV7-9	NA	TRBJ1-1	many	TGTGCCAGCAGCAACCCGACAGGTTGGGGGATAACTGAAGCTTTCTTT	CASSNPTGWGITEAFF
TRBV6-5	NA	TRBJ1-2	NA	TGTGCCAGCAGTCGCGCCGGGGGCGCGAGTAACTATGGCTACACCTTC	CASSRAGGASNYGYTF
TRBV5-1	NA	TRBJ2-3	NA	TGCGCCAGCAGCTTGGTTGCGGGGACAAGCACAGATACGCAGTATTTT	CASSLVAGTSTDTQYF
TRBV7-9	NA	TRBJ1-4	few	TGTGCCAGCAGCTTATCATCGGAGGGCGAAAAACTGTTTTTT	CASSLSSEGEKLFF
TRBV7-2	NA	TRBJ2-3	NA	TGTGCCAGCAGCTCCCGGAGTTCAGATACGCAGTATTTT	CASSSRSSDTQYF
TRBV15	NA	TRBJ2-1	many	TGTGCCACCAGCAGAGGGGGGGCCTCCTACAATGAGCAGTTCTTC	CATSRGGASYNEQFF
TRBV6-2/TRBV6-3	NA	TRBJ2-1	many	TGTGCCAGTGGGGACTTCAGAGGAAAGTTCTTC	CASGDFRGKFF
TRBV6-6	NA	TRBJ1-1	few	TGTGCCAGCAGTTACTCGGAGCGGACTGAAGCTTTCTTT	CASSYSERTEAFF
TRBV10-1	TRBD2	TRBJ2-1	NA	TGCGCCAGCAGTCCTGCGGGGGGGCTAAGGAATGAGCAGTTCTTC	CASSPAGGLRNEQFF
TRBV7-9	NA	TRBJ2-5	NA	TGTGCCAGCGGACGAGGCCGGGTAGAGACCCAGTACTTC	CASGRGRVETQYF
TRBV7-9	TRBD1	TRBJ2-3	NA	TGTGCCAGCAGCCCACGCACGGGACAGGGGCCAGATACGCAGTATTTT	CASSPRTGQGPDTQYF
TRBV28	TRBD1	TRBJ1-1	few	TGTGCCAGCAGTCCGGTAAGACAGGGGGGAACTGAAGCTTTCTTT	CASSPVRQGGTEAFF
TRBV5-1	TRBD1	TRBJ1-1	NA	TGCGCCAGCAGCGACAGGGGCACTGAAGCTTTCTTT	CASSDRGTEAFF
TRBV2	TRBD1	TRBJ1-6	many	TGTGCCAGCAGGGGCCTACACAGGGGGCGGAATTCACCCCTCCACTTT	CASRGLHRGRNSPLHF
TRBV12-3/TRBV12-4	NA	TRBJ2-4	many	TGTGCCAGCAATTTGGGTGGGGCAGCTCGCATTCAGTACTTC	CASNLGGAARIQYF
TRBV18	NA	TRBJ2-6	once	TGTGCCAGCTACTTTGGGCCCGGGGCCAACGTCCTGACTTTC	CASYFGPGANVLTF
TRBV7-2	NA	TRBJ2-5	once	TGTGCCAGCAGCGTAGTCTGGCAAGAGACCCAGTACTTC	CASSVVWQETQYF
TRBV6-6	TRBD1	TRBJ2-5	few	TGTGCCAGCAGGGAACAGGGGGCGGAAGAGACCCAGTACTTC	CASREQGAEETQYF
TRBV6-5	TRBD1	TRBJ2-7	many	TGTGCCAGCAGTTACGGGACAGGGAACGAGCAGTACTTC	CASSYGTGNEQYF
TRBV7-9	TRBD2	TRBJ2-3	NA	TGTGCCAGCGGGACTAGCGGCACAGATACGCAGTATTTT	CASGTSGTDTQYF